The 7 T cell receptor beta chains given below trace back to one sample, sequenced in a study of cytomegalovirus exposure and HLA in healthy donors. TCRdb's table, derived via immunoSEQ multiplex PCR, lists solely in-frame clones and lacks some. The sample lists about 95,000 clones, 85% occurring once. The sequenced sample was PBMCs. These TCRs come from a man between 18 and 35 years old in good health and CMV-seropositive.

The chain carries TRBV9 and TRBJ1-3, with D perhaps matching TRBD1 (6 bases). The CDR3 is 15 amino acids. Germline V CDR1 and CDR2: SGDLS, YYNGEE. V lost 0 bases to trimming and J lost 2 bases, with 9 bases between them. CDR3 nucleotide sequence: TGTGCCAGCAGCGTAGGTGCAGGGGCTGGAAACACCATATATTTT. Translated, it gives CASSVGAGAGNTIYF.

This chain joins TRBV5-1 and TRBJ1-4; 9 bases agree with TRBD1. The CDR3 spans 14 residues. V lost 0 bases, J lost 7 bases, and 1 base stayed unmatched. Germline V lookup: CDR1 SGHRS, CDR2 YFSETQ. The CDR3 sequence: CASSLGTGAEKLFF. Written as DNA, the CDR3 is TGCGCCAGCAGCTTGGGGACAGGGGCTGAAAAACTGTTTTTT.

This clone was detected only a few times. The CDR3: CASSLDRGPNEQYF. CDR3 nucleotide sequence: TGTGCCAGCAGCTTAGATCGTGGCCCCAACGAGCAGTACTTC. J is TRBJ2-7 and V is TRBV7-9; D remains unclear. V dropped 1 base and J dropped 5 bases, with 12 bases sitting between them. This CDR3 has 14 amino acids. Germline CDR1 reads SEHNR; CDR2 reads FQNEAQ (reference sequence).

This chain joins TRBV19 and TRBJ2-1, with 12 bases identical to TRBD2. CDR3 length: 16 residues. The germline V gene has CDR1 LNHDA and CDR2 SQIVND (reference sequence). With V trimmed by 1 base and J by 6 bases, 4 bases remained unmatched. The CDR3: CASSIGLAGVFNEQFF. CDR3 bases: TGTGCCAGTAGTATAGGACTAGCGGGAGTGTTCAATGAGCAGTTCTTC.

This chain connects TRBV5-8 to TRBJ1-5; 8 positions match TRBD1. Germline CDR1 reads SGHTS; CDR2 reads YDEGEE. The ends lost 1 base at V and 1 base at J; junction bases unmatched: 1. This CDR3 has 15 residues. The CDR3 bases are TGTGCCAGCAGCTTGACAGGGGGGAGCAATCAGCCCCAGCATTTT. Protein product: CASSLTGGSNQPQHF.

CDR3 sequence (DNA): TGCGCCAGCAGCTTGGCCTCGACTAGCGGGACGATCACAGATACGCAGTATTTT. Residues: CASSLASTSGTITDTQYF. The chain combines TRBV5-1 with TRBJ2-3, with 11 bases that match TRBD2. The CDR3 has 18 residues. Germline loops: CDR1 SGHRS, CDR2 YFSETQ. V was pared by 0 bases and J by 2 bases, with 8 bases of the junction left unmatched.

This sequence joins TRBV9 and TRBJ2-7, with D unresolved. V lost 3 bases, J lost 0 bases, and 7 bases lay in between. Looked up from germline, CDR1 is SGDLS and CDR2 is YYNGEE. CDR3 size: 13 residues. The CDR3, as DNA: TGTGCCAGCAGCGGGCCCGTCTCCTACGAGCAGTACTTC. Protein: CASSGPVSYEQYF.